This T cell receptor (beta chain) was found in a study of blood T cell repertoires in COVID-19. Study context: Whether acute or convalescent, the COVID-19 samples came from the United States, Italy and Spain. T cells, B-cell-depleted T cells, or PBMCs provided the cDNA or gDNA that served as material.

Per the original data handling: Estimation of nucleated cell counts relied on the amplification of reference gene primers. Clones were read by immunoSEQ multiplex PCR, and TCRdb kept only the in-frame ones, dropping some. V and J calls and clone size are as listed in that table; D and trimming were resolved from the DNA. The sample lists about 120,000 clones; around nine tenths were seen once. J lost 4 bases, V lost 2 bases, and 4 bases had no gene match. Germline values: CDR1 SGHAT, CDR2 FQNNGV. This CDR3 is 15 amino acids long. Sequenced material: peripheral blood. The gene calls are TRBV11-2 and TRBJ2-3; 9 bases are shared with TRBD1. The TCR was taken from a human donor with active COVID-19. The donor label of this sample is uncertain. The CDR3 spells CASSLTGGRADTQYF. DNA for the CDR3: TGTGCCAGCAGCTTAACAGGGGGCCGGGCAGATACGCAGTATTTT.